This passage covers 22 T cell receptor beta chains from one sample sequenced in a study of cytomegalovirus exposure and HLA in healthy donors (dated by TCRdb to the late 2010s). Library method: the immunoSEQ multiplex PCR assay. The clones in this table, taken by TCRdb from immuneACCESS, are in-frame only. Not every clone is retained; where verified, under half of the shortfall comes from an unresolved V gene, and the cause of the rest is unknown. The sample table lists 150,000 to 200,000 clones, approximately 84% of them with a count of one. About 7% of the sample comes from the top ten. Material: PBMCs. The receptors were sampled from a man younger than 30 in good health and CMV-seropositive.

The V call is TRBV28, the J call TRBJ2-7, with D perhaps matching TRBD2 (5 bases). The CDR3 runs to 12 residues. V shed 5 bases and J shed 7 bases, with 12 bases lying between them. CDR1 and CDR2 from the germline V gene are MDHEN and SYDVKM. The DNA of the CDR3 is TGTGCCAGCAGTCGGAAGAGCGGAGAGCAGTACTTC. As protein: CASSRKSGEQYF.

This chain joins TRBV6-1 and TRBJ1-5; TRBD1 agrees at 9 bases. V lost 3 bases, J lost 2 bases, and 5 bases stayed unmatched. The CDR3 consists of 16 residues. Germline V gene sequence: CDR1 MNHNS, CDR2 SASEGT. CDR3 loop: CASSDPDRGRNQPQHF. In DNA, the CDR3 is TGTGCCAGCAGTGACCCGGACAGGGGTCGCAATCAGCCCCAGCATTTT.

The CDR3 DNA sequence: TGCGCCAGCAGCGTGGGACTAGCGGCCACAGATACGCAGTATTTT. This sequence encodes CASSVGLAATDTQYF. The J gene is TRBJ2-3, the V gene TRBV5-1, with 11 bases lining up with TRBD2. From germline, CDR1 is SGHRS and CDR2 YFSETQ. Trimming cost V 4 bases and J 2 bases; bases outside gene matches: 3. The CDR3 has 15 residues.

The rearrangement links TRBV9 to TRBJ1-3; D unclear. With 1 base removed from V and 0 bases from J, the gap between germline ends came to 8 bases. The CDR3 runs 15 residues. Germline V gene data show CDR1 as SGDLS and CDR2 as YYNGEE. Here the CDR3 DNA reads TGTGCCAGCAGCGTAAGCGACTTCTCTGGAAACACCATATATTTT. It encodes CASSVSDFSGNTIYF.

In DNA, the CDR3 is TGTGCCAGCGGAACGGGGTTAACCTACGAGCAGTACTTC. Its translation: CASGTGLTYEQYF. The V and J genes are TRBV19 and TRBJ2-7; D is possibly TRBD2 (5 bases). Deletions cut 9 bases from V and 2 bases from J, with 14 bases between. Germline-derived CDR1 and CDR2 are LNHDA and SQIVND (reference sequence). The CDR3 extends over 13 amino acids.

This clone appeared a single time. The V gene is TRBV28, the J gene TRBJ2-1; D gene uncertain. V was cut by 1 base and J by 4 bases, with 14 bases left in between. The CDR3 runs 16 residues. Germline V gene sequence: CDR1 MDHEN, CDR2 SYDVKM. CDR3 protein: CASSLFSWQTYNEQFF. The CDR3 DNA follows: TGTGCCAGCAGTTTATTCAGTTGGCAGACTTACAATGAGCAGTTCTTC.

This clone was seen a single time. This chain connects TRBV5-4 to TRBJ2-7, with 9 bases that match TRBD2. Germline V gene lookup returns CDR1 SGHNT and CDR2 YYREEE (reference sequence). The CDR3 sequence is 19 residues long. V was clipped by 0 bases and J by 0 bases; unmatched bases: 13. CDR3 sequence reads: CASSLGGRGGAGYSYEQYF. The CDR3 bases are TGTGCCAGCAGCTTGGGCGGGAGGGGTGGGGCGGGATACTCCTACGAGCAGTACTTC.

The rearrangement uses TRBV7-3 and TRBJ1-1, with 9 bases that match TRBD1. Germline loops: CDR1 SGHTA, CDR2 FQGTGA. With V trimmed by 5 bases and J by 3 bases, 10 bases remained unmatched. The CDR3 spans 16 residues. The CDR3 DNA reads as TGTGCCAGCAGCCATGAAACAGGGGGCGGATACACTGAAGCTTTCTTT. It is translated as CASSHETGGGYTEAFF.

The gene calls are TRBV1 and TRBJ2-3; the table's D call of TRBD1 was not tested on the DNA. TRBV1 is annotated as a pseudogene. CDR3 size: 12 residues. CDR3 DNA: TGCACCAGCAGAGGGGCCTCGAATACGCAGTATTTT. Amino acids: CTSRGASNTQYF.

V is TRBV13 and J is TRBJ1-4; possibly TRBD1 for D (6 bases). The CDR3 contains 14 residues. The V gene's germline CDR1 is PRHDT and CDR2 FYEKMQ (reference sequence). The V end was cut by 8 bases, the J end by 0 bases, with 10 bases between. DNA for the CDR3: TGTGCCAGCGGCGGGGGCACAACTAATGAAAAACTGTTTTTT. This translates into CASGGGTTNEKLFF.

The chain carries TRBV11-1 and TRBJ2-7; TRBD2 agrees at 8 bases. The germline V gene encodes CDR1 SGHAT and CDR2 FQDESV (reference sequence). The trim removed 4 bases at V and 7 bases at J, leaving 15 bases unmatched. This CDR3 is 16 amino acids long. The CDR3 coding sequence is TGTGCCAGCAGCTCCTTTGGCGGGAGGCTTCTTGGAGAGCAGTACTTC. This sequence encodes CASSSFGGRLLGEQYF.

CDR3 residues: CASSGMTGVSSYEQYF. CDR3 DNA sequence: TGTGCCAGCAGTGGGATGACAGGGGTCAGCTCCTACGAGCAGTACTTC. V and J are TRBV6-6 and TRBJ2-7, with TRBD1 matching 8 bases. CDR1 is MNHNY and CDR2 is SVGAGI in the germline V gene (reference sequence). This CDR3 comprises 16 residues. V shed 5 bases, J shed 0 bases, and the junction held 9 bases outside the gene matches.

The chain combines TRBV6-1 with TRBJ2-7; D gene uncertain. The V and J ends lost 0 bases and 2 bases respectively, with 8 bases between them. From germline, CDR1 is MNHNS and CDR2 SASEGT. The CDR3 sequence is 14 residues long. CDR3 nucleotides: TGTGCCAGCAGTGAAGCGCTCCAGGCCTACGAGCAGTACTTC. Translated, it gives CASSEALQAYEQYF.

This chain uses TRBV30 with TRBJ1-1; the D gene is possibly TRBD1 (5 bases). Trimming removed 5 bases at V and 1 base at J, with 11 bases between. Germline loops: CDR1 GTSNPN, CDR2 SVGIG (reference sequence). The CDR3 consists of 13 residues. The CDR3 loop is CAWGAMGNTEAFF. For the CDR3, the DNA is TGTGCCTGGGGGGCCATGGGGAACACTGAAGCTTTCTTT.

V gene TRBV27 combines with J gene TRBJ2-2; no clear D. Trimming stripped 7 bases from V and 4 bases from J, with 7 bases between. This CDR3 is 12 amino acids long. The V gene's germline CDR1 is MNHEY and CDR2 SMNVEV (reference sequence). This chain's CDR3 is CASTRLTGELFF. DNA of the CDR3: TGTGCCAGCACCAGGCTCACCGGGGAGCTGTTTTTT.

CDR3 sequence: CASSQDRRSETQYF. DNA for the CDR3: TGTGCCAGCAGCCAAGATCGCAGGTCCGAGACCCAGTACTTC. The chain couples TRBV4-2 to TRBJ2-5; D is uncertain. Germline loops: CDR1 LGHNA, CDR2 YNFKEQ. The CDR3 consists of 14 residues. Trimming cost V 0 bases and J 5 bases, with 10 bases left between them.

The gene calls are TRBV6-5 and TRBJ2-5; unclear D gene. In germline, CDR1 is MNHEY, CDR2 SVGAGI. Trimming left V 4 bases short and J 2 bases short, with 11 bases between. The CDR3 spans 14 residues. The CDR3 bases are TGTGCCAGCAGTTCCCCGAGATATCAAGAGACCCAGTACTTC. This codes for CASSSPRYQETQYF.

This clone was picked up one time. The chain links TRBV14 to TRBJ2-5, with 7 nucleotides matching TRBD1. Germline trimming cut 4 bases from V and 3 bases from J; bases unmatched to any gene: 8. The V gene's germline CDR1 is SGHDN and CDR2 FVKESK. The CDR3 loop spans 15 amino acids. This CDR3 reads CASSPGQRVEETQYF. CDR3 coding DNA: TGTGCCAGCAGCCCGGGACAGAGGGTAGAAGAGACCCAGTACTTC.

This chain joins TRBV29-1 and TRBJ2-2; weak D call: TRBD2 (6 bases). Germline-derived CDR1 and CDR2 are SQVTM and ANQGSEA. The CDR3 length is 16 residues. The V and J ends lost 0 bases and 4 bases respectively, with 15 bases between them. The CDR3 nucleotides read TGCAGCGTTGAAGATTTGGGGAGGCGAGGCACCGGGGAGCTGTTTTTT. Protein product: CSVEDLGRRGTGELFF.

This chain connects TRBV9 to TRBJ2-7, with 7 bases that match TRBD2. Germline-derived CDR1 and CDR2 are SGDLS and YYNGEE. V was clipped by 0 bases and J by 6 bases; unmatched bases: 6. The CDR3 consists of 14 residues. The CDR3 reads CASSVGGSGSEQYF. CDR3 DNA sequence: TGTGCCAGCAGCGTAGGCGGGAGCGGATCCGAGCAGTACTTC.

The chain uses TRBV4-3 and TRBJ2-1; 8 nucleotides line up with TRBD2. Germline CDR1 reads LGHNA; CDR2 reads YSLEER. CDR3 length: 16 residues. V dropped 0 bases and J dropped 6; count of bases not matched to a gene: 7. In DNA, the CDR3 is TGCGCCAGCAGCCAAGAGACGGGAGGGCACATCAATGAGCAGTTCTTC. This translates into CASSQETGGHINEQFF.

This chain links TRBV7-9 with TRBJ2-7; 9 nucleotides agree with TRBD1. This CDR3 spans 14 amino acids. The V segment lost 4 bases and the J segment 3 bases; nucleotides outside the gene matches: 4. Germline V CDR1 and CDR2: SEHNR, FQNEAQ (reference sequence). CDR3 in DNA: TGTGCCAGCAGCTCCCCGGACAGGGGCTACGAGCAGTACTTC. This sequence encodes CASSSPDRGYEQYF.